The clone carrying this T cell receptor (beta chain) was counted at least ten times. Its antigen is unknown. Noted time point: longitudinal time-point 2. The unsorted libraries had their origin in 2 million PBMCs stored at -80 C. This specimen belongs to a study of neurological immune-mediated disorders. The study's findings and limits: HTLV-1-associated myelopathy displayed the greatest TCR clonal expansion, and multiple sclerosis exhibited the smallest, lower than that of healthy controls.

It was by 5'RACE with 10-nucleotide random UMIs that the cDNA was made. Sequencing runs each generated in excess of 180 million TCR-beta sequences derived from 15-18 subjects. Each CDR3 protein gets one entry after TCRdb re-called the 5' RACE reads with MiXCR. The sample records about 60,000 distinct CDR3 sequences, more than 9.5% being singletons. Sequences were obtained from PBMCs. The receptor comes from a man in his thirties or forties in good health.

CDR3 nucleotides: TGCGCCAGCAGCTTGGGACAGGGCCCCTTTTACGAGCAGTACTTC. Amino acid sequence: CASSLGQGPFYEQYF. J is TRBJ2-7 and V is TRBV5-1; 7 bases align to TRBD1. With 0 bases clipped from V and 4 bases from J, the junction kept 7 bases outside the gene matches. CDR3 length: 15 amino acids. In germline, CDR1 is SGHRS, CDR2 YFSETQ.